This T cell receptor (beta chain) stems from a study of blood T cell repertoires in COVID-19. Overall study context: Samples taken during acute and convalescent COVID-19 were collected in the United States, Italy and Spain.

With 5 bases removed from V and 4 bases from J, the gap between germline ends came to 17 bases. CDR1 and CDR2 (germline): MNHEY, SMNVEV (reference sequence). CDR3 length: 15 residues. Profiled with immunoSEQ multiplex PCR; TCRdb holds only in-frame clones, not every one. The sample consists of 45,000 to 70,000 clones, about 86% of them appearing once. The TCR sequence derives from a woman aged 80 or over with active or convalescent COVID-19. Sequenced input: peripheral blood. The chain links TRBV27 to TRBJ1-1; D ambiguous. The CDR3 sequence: CASSPQAQEGTEAFF. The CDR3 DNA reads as TGTGCCAGCAGTCCCCAAGCCCAGGAAGGCACTGAAGCTTTCTTT.